These 25 T cell receptor beta chains were sequenced from one sample in a study of T cell changes during pregnancy in multiple sclerosis. Using immunoSEQ multiplex PCR, the repertoire was profiled, and TCRdb retains in-frame clones only, with some absent. The sample lists tens of thousands of clones; around nine tenths were seen once. The sample here was peripheral blood, taken before pregnancy. The receptor set was obtained from a female donor with multiple sclerosis, enrolled in a pregnancy study.

This clone showed up just a few times. The chain employs TRBV5-1 and TRBJ1-3, with D unresolved. The CDR3 consists of 16 residues. In germline, CDR1 is SGHRS, CDR2 YFSETQ. Trimming took off 0 bases at V and 0 bases at J, with 10 bases between the two ends. The CDR3 loop reads CASSLAKQSSGNTIYF. The CDR3 region has the DNA TGCGCCAGCAGCTTGGCCAAACAGAGCTCTGGAAACACCATATATTTT.

The chain has TRBV30 and TRBJ1-1; D call uncertain. The ends were cut back, 3 bases at V and 7 bases at J, with 21 bases in the middle. The CDR3 is 15 residues long. CDR1 is GTSNPN and CDR2 is SVGIG in the germline V gene (reference sequence). Here the CDR3 reads CAWSAGISGYDEAFF. CDR3 nucleotide sequence: TGTGCCTGGAGCGCAGGAATCTCGGGGTATGATGAAGCTTTCTTT.

CDR3 sequence (DNA): TGCGCCAGCAGCAAGGCAGGGGAGACCCAGTACTTC. It translates to CASSKAGETQYF. The rearrangement links TRBV5-1 to TRBJ2-5; possible D gene TRBD1, 5 bases. The CDR3 runs 12 residues. CDR1 is SGHRS and CDR2 is YFSETQ in the germline V gene. Trimming removed 4 bases from V and 5 bases from J, with 9 bases in between. Using reference TRBV5-1 and TRBJ2-5 for the parts outside the CDR3, the full variable domain is KAGVTQTPRYLIKTRGQQVTLSCSPISGHRSVSWYQQTPGQGLQFLFEYFSETQRNKGNFPGRFSGRQFSNSRSEMNVSTLELGDSALYLCASSKAGETQYFGPGTRLLVL.

V is TRBV9 and J is TRBJ2-3; D remains ambiguous. The CDR3 length is 13 residues. V lost 0 bases to trimming and J lost 2 bases, with 4 bases between them. Germline V CDR1 and CDR2: SGDLS, YYNGEE. The CDR3 DNA is TGTGCCAGCAGCGTAGTTAACACAGATACGCAGTATTTT. It yields the protein CASSVVNTDTQYF. Full variable domain (rest looked up from reference TRBV9 and TRBJ2-3): DSGVTQTPKHLITATGQRVTLRCSPRSGDLSVYWYQQSLDQGLQFLIQYYNGEERAKGNILERFSAQQFPDLHSELNLSSLELGDSALYFCASSVVNTDTQYFGPGTRLTVL.

This clone showed up just a few times. The chain recombines TRBV5-1 with TRBJ1-5; D ambiguous. Germline assignment: CDR1 SGHRS and CDR2 YFSETQ. V was pared by 0 bases and J by 3 bases, with 10 bases between. This CDR3 spans 15 amino acids. The chain's CDR3 is CASSLAGRDNQPQHF. The CDR3 DNA reads TGCGCCAGCAGCTTGGCAGGACGGGACAATCAGCCCCAGCATTTT.

V and J are TRBV5-4 and TRBJ2-5, with TRBD1 as a possible D gene (5 bases). Per the germline V gene, CDR1 is SGHNT and CDR2 is YYREEE (reference sequence). Trimming stripped 4 bases from V and 1 base from J, with 11 bases between. The CDR3 contains 14 residues. CDR3 nucleotides: TGTGCCAGCAGCCTCGGACAAATCCAAGAGACCCAGTACTTC. Protein: CASSLGQIQETQYF.

This clone was observed once. V is TRBV27 and J is TRBJ2-6; unclear D gene. The CDR3 has 15 amino acids. Germline values: CDR1 MNHEY, CDR2 SMNVEV (reference sequence). Trimming shortened V by 9 bases and J by 0 bases, and 12 bases separated the two germline ends. As DNA, the CDR3 is TGTGCCAGTGCCCTTTTGAGCTCTGGGGCCAACGTCCTGACTTTC. As protein: CASALLSSGANVLTF.

The rearrangement links TRBV18 to TRBJ2-5, with a possible D match to TRBD2 (6 bases). The CDR3 sequence is 15 residues long. CDR1 is KGHSH, CDR2 LQKENI, per germline. Trimming removed 2 bases from V and 4 bases from J, with 14 bases in between. CDR3 loop: CASSPRRARAETQYF. CDR3 DNA sequence: TGTGCCAGCTCACCAAGGAGGGCTCGGGCAGAGACCCAGTACTTC.

The genes are TRBV19 and TRBJ2-7, with 7 bases matching TRBD2. The J segment lost 0 bases and the V segment lost 1 base, leaving 12 bases of the junction unmatched. Germline V CDR1 and CDR2: LNHDA, SQIVND (reference sequence). This CDR3 has 18 residues. This CDR3 reads CASSIADRGVRSSYEQYF. DNA of the CDR3: TGTGCCAGTAGTATAGCCGACCGGGGGGTACGGAGCTCCTACGAGCAGTACTTC.

V usage is TRBV5-6 and J usage is TRBJ1-1; no reliable D call. The germline V and J ends were trimmed by 1 base and 8 bases, with 6 bases remaining between them. The germline CDR1 and CDR2 sequences are SGHDT and YYEEEE. The CDR3 contains 11 residues. The DNA for the CDR3 is TGTGCCAGCAGCTTGACAGAAGAAGCTTTCTTT. Amino acid sequence: CASSLTEEAFF.

This sequence joins TRBV14 and TRBJ2-5; no firm D call. Germline CDR1 is SGHDN and CDR2 is FVKESK. Between the trimmed V and J ends, which lost 1 base and 5 bases, there was a span of 5 bases. This CDR3 spans 12 amino acids. The CDR3 sequence: CASSQARETQYF. The DNA for the CDR3 is TGTGCCAGCAGCCAAGCGCGGGAGACCCAGTACTTC.

V usage is TRBV4-3 and J usage is TRBJ2-5, with D perhaps matching TRBD1 (5 bases). Germline CDR1 is LGHNA and CDR2 is YSLEER. The CDR3 has 18 amino acids. Trimming removed 1 base from V and 0 bases from J, with 18 bases in between. The CDR3 sequence: CASSQVSSFPGNQETQYF. CDR3 sequence (DNA): TGCGCCAGCAGCCAAGTCTCATCCTTCCCAGGGAACCAAGAGACCCAGTACTTC.

This sequence joins TRBV7-9 and TRBJ2-7, with TRBD1 as a possible D gene (5 bases). Trimming removed 4 bases from V and 2 bases from J, with 9 bases in between. CDR3 size: 13 residues. Germline assignment: CDR1 SEHNR and CDR2 FQNEAQ (reference sequence). The CDR3 protein is CASSSTATYEQYF. The CDR3, as DNA: TGTGCCAGCAGCTCGACAGCCACCTACGAGCAGTACTTC.

The rearrangement links TRBV2 to TRBJ2-1, with 11 bases that match TRBD2. There are 15 residues in the CDR3. V lost 9 bases, J lost 6 bases, and 10 bases stayed unmatched. CDR1 SNHLY and CDR2 FYNNEI come from the germline V gene. Here the CDR3 DNA reads TGTGCCAGTGCACCGGGACTAGCGGTCCTCAATGAGCAGTTCTTC. Its protein is CASAPGLAVLNEQFF.

The chain employs TRBV11-2 and TRBJ2-5, with D maybe TRBD2 (6 bases). In germline, CDR1 is SGHAT, CDR2 FQNNGV. The V end lost 5 bases, the J end lost 0 bases, and 7 bases lay between the germline ends. The CDR3 totals 13 residues. For the CDR3, the DNA is TGTGCCAGCAGCAGGGACTACCAAGAGACCCAGTACTTC. Encoded protein: CASSRDYQETQYF. Full variable domain (rest looked up from reference TRBV11-2 and TRBJ2-5): EAGVAQSPRYKIIEKRQSVAFWCNPISGHATLYWYQQILGQGPKLLIQFQNNGVVDDSQLPKDRFSAERLKGVDSTLKIQPAKLEDSAVYLCASSRDYQETQYFGPGTRLLVL.

This clone was seen a few times. This rearrangement joins TRBV30 to TRBJ1-5; tentatively, D is TRBD1 (5 bases). Trimming left V 1 base short and J 2 bases short, with 6 bases between. Germline CDR1 reads GTSNPN; CDR2 reads SVGIG (reference sequence). The CDR3 extends over 13 amino acids. The CDR3 DNA reads TGTGCCTGGAGTGCGGGGGGCAATCAGCCCCAGCATTTT. Protein: CAWSAGGNQPQHF.

The genes are TRBV6-1 and TRBJ2-2; 15 bases agree with TRBD2. J lost 3 bases, V lost 6 bases, and 11 bases had no gene match. This CDR3 comprises 19 residues. The germline CDR1 and CDR2 sequences are MNHNS and SASEGT. CDR3 coding DNA: TGTGCCAGCAGAGAATACGGACTAGCGGGAGGGCCTGACACCGGGGAGCTGTTTTTT. It encodes CASREYGLAGGPDTGELFF.

The rearrangement uses TRBV6-5 and TRBJ1-4; D is unresolved. The germline V gene encodes CDR1 MNHEY and CDR2 SVGAGI. The CDR3 consists of 14 residues. V was trimmed by 4 bases and J by 4 bases, leaving 10 bases between them. CDR3 protein: CASSLSGDNEKLFF. CDR3 nucleotides: TGTGCCAGCAGTTTAAGCGGGGATAATGAAAAACTGTTTTTT.

This rearrangement joins TRBV27 to TRBJ2-7; weak D call: TRBD1 (6 bases). The CDR3 sequence is 18 residues long. CDR1 and CDR2 (germline): MNHEY, SMNVEV (reference sequence). Trimming stripped 4 bases from V and 3 bases from J, with 25 bases between. DNA of the CDR3: TGTGCCAGCAGTTCCCTCCCCGTCCTGGGGGCAGGGTACTACGAGCAGTACTTC. This codes for CASSSLPVLGAGYYEQYF.

The rearrangement uses TRBV11-2 and TRBJ2-1, with 9 bases that match TRBD2. The CDR3 is made up of 16 amino acids. Germline CDR1 reads SGHAT; CDR2 reads FQNNGV. V lost 0 bases and J lost 0; bases outside the gene matches: 0. The CDR3 region has the DNA TGTGCCAGCAGCTTAGATAGCGGGGGCTCCTACAATGAGCAGTTCTTC. This encodes CASSLDSGGSYNEQFF.

This chain uses TRBV5-1 with TRBJ1-1; TRBD1 matches 7 bases. CDR1 and CDR2 (germline): SGHRS, YFSETQ. The CDR3 has 14 residues. V was clipped by 4 bases and J by 2 bases; unmatched bases: 5. The CDR3 DNA reads TGCGCCAGCAGCCTAGGGACAGTCAACACTGAAGCTTTCTTT. Translating gives CASSLGTVNTEAFF.

The CDR3 region is CASSPSIPSRRGWDEKLFF. CDR3 sequence (DNA): TGTGCCAGCAGTCCTAGTATCCCCTCACGCAGGGGGTGGGATGAAAAACTGTTTTTT. This sequence joins TRBV27 and TRBJ1-4, with 7 nucleotides matching TRBD1. CDR1 and CDR2 from the germline V gene are MNHEY and SMNVEV (reference sequence). Trimming at V came to 5 bases and at J to 6 bases, leaving 21 bases not matched to a gene. The CDR3 has 19 amino acids.

The chain employs TRBV18 and TRBJ2-7; 7 nucleotides line up with TRBD1. The V segment lost 5 bases and the J segment 2 bases; nucleotides outside the gene matches: 3. There are 13 residues in the CDR3. In germline, CDR1 is KGHSH, CDR2 LQKENI. CDR3 sequence: CASSGTETYEQYF. The CDR3 DNA reads as TGTGCCAGCTCAGGGACAGAGACCTACGAGCAGTACTTC.

The V and J genes are TRBV4-2 and TRBJ2-7, with 8 bases matching TRBD1. Germline V gene data show CDR1 as LGHNA and CDR2 as YNFKEQ. The J segment lost 3 bases and the V segment lost 1 base, leaving 5 bases of the junction unmatched. CDR3 length: 15 amino acids. This CDR3 reads CASSQVRQGRYEQYF. In DNA form, the CDR3 reads TGTGCCAGCAGCCAAGTGCGACAGGGGCGCTACGAGCAGTACTTC.

The chain carries TRBV4-2 and TRBJ2-1; TRBD2 matches 11 bases. The trim removed 0 bases at V and 7 bases at J, leaving 5 bases unmatched. This CDR3 has 16 residues. Looked up from germline, CDR1 is LGHNA and CDR2 is YNFKEQ. The CDR3 loop reads CASSQDHTSGRNEQFF. CDR3 bases: TGTGCCAGCAGCCAAGATCACACTAGCGGGAGAAATGAGCAGTTCTTC.